The next 32 T cell receptor beta chains were all read from a single sample in a study of blood T cell repertoires in COVID-19. Measured with immunoSEQ multiplex PCR; TCRdb has only the in-frame clones, and not every one. This repertoire shows 250,000 to 350,000 clones, about 83% found once; its top ten account for about 5.5%. The specimen was PBMCs or T cells enriched from blood (not recorded which). The receptors stem from a woman aged 40 to 50 who had recovered from COVID-19.

This rearrangement joins TRBV7-9 to TRBJ2-1, with D maybe TRBD2 (6 bases). The CDR3 covers 12 residues. CDR1 is SEHNR and CDR2 is FQNEAQ in the germline V gene (reference sequence). Trimming cost V 5 bases and J 7 bases, with 9 bases left between them. The DNA for the CDR3 is TGTGCCAGCAGCCCGGGGAGGAATGAGCAGTTCTTC. This translates into CASSPGRNEQFF.

This clone came up once. This rearrangement joins TRBV28 to TRBJ2-7, with D tentatively TRBD1 (6 bases). With 4 bases removed from V and 3 bases from J, the gap between germline ends came to 10 bases. The CDR3 spans 13 residues. The germline V gene has CDR1 MDHEN and CDR2 SYDVKM. CDR3 bases: TGTGCCAGCAGTTGGGACAAGTTCTACGAGCAGTACTTC. Translating gives CASSWDKFYEQYF.

V and J are TRBV6-1 and TRBJ2-7, with 7 bases fitting TRBD2. Per germline, CDR1 MNHNS and CDR2 SASEGT. This CDR3 is 17 amino acids long. Trimming cost V 0 bases and J 9 bases; bases outside gene matches: 17. CDR3 bases: TGTGCCAGCAGTGAAGCCCTGGGGGGGGAGGGTCTACGAGGGCAGTACTTC. Translation gives CASSEALGGEGLRGQYF.

The rearrangement uses TRBV19 and TRBJ1-5; a possible D gene is TRBD1 (5 bases). CDR3 length: 16 amino acids. V was cut by 1 base and J by 2 bases, with 12 bases left in between. CDR1 and CDR2 (germline): LNHDA, SQIVND (reference sequence). The CDR3 loop is CASSIGWWGGNQPQHF. The CDR3 nucleotides read TGTGCCAGTAGTATAGGGTGGTGGGGGGGCAATCAGCCCCAGCATTTT.

This chain links TRBV30 with TRBJ2-7; TRBD1 might be the D (6 bases). The CDR3 consists of 13 residues. Trimming stripped 5 bases from V and 2 bases from J, with 13 bases between. CDR1 and CDR2 (germline): GTSNPN, SVGIG (reference sequence). The CDR3 DNA is TGTGCCTGGGGGGGCAGGGTCCCCTACGAGCAGTACTTC. Its translation: CAWGGRVPYEQYF.

This chain joins TRBV12-3 or TRBV12-4 and TRBJ2-1; 10 positions agree with TRBD2. V shed 6 bases and J 4 bases; nucleotides not matched to a gene: 0. The CDR3 has 13 residues. DNA of the CDR3: TGTGCCAGCAGGACTAGCGGGTACAATGAGCAGTTCTTC. Amino acid sequence: CASRTSGYNEQFF.

V gene TRBV28 combines with J gene TRBJ2-6; no definite D call. The germline V and J ends were trimmed by 6 bases and 0 bases, with 15 bases remaining between them. This CDR3 is built from 17 residues. Germline V gives CDR1 MDHEN, CDR2 SYDVKM. The CDR3 nucleotides read TGTGCCAGCAGGAACTCCGGTGCGGACTCTGGGGCCAACGTCCTGACTTTC. Protein sequence: CASRNSGADSGANVLTF.

The chain links TRBV25-1 to TRBJ1-3; no clear D. CDR1 and CDR2 from the germline V gene are MGHDK and SYGVNS. Trimming removed 5 bases at V and 0 bases at J, with 11 bases between. This CDR3 has 15 amino acids. The CDR3, as DNA: TGTGCCAGCAGTACCGATCGGGGCTCTGGAAACACCATATATTTT. This codes for CASSTDRGSGNTIYF. Full variable domain (remainder filled in from reference TRBV25-1 and TRBJ1-3): EADIYQTPRYLVIGTGKKITLECSQTMGHDKMYWYQQDPGMELHLIHYSYGVNSTEKGDLSSESTVSRIRTEHFPLTLESARPSHTSQYLCASSTDRGSGNTIYFGEGSWLTVV.

The rearrangement uses TRBV27 and TRBJ1-1; D unresolved. The CDR3 is 13 amino acids. Trimming shortened V by 8 bases and J by 3 bases, and 13 bases separated the two germline ends. In germline, CDR1 is MNHEY, CDR2 SMNVEV (reference sequence). CDR3 region: CASGVRGDTEAFF. In DNA form, the CDR3 reads TGTGCCAGCGGGGTACGGGGAGACACTGAAGCTTTCTTT.

The chain's CDR3 is CASRGGGTDTQYF. CDR3 bases: TGTGCCTCCCGTGGGGGGGGCACAGATACGCAGTATTTT. The chain has TRBV19 and TRBJ2-3; 7 positions match TRBD2. Germline V gene data show CDR1 as LNHDA and CDR2 as SQIVND (reference sequence). J gave up 1 base and V 11 bases, and 6 bases lay outside the gene matches. CDR3 size: 13 residues.

CDR3 bases: TGTGCCTGGAGTGTACTCAGGGGGACTAATGAAAAACTGTTTTTT. Translated: CAWSVLRGTNEKLFF. The chain joins TRBV30 to TRBJ1-4; TRBD1 matches 7 bases. This CDR3 region has 15 residues. Germline V CDR1 and CDR2: GTSNPN, SVGIG (reference sequence). Trimming at V came to 0 bases and at J to 2 bases, leaving 3 bases not matched to a gene.

The chain is built from TRBV19 and TRBJ2-3, with 11 bases lining up with TRBD1. There are 15 residues in the CDR3. The V and J ends lost 5 bases and 4 bases, in that order; junction bases with no gene match: 5. Germline V gene data show CDR1 as LNHDA and CDR2 as SQIVND (reference sequence). CDR3 protein: CASSPPGQGADTQYF. The CDR3 nucleotides read TGTGCCAGTAGTCCTCCGGGACAGGGGGCAGATACGCAGTATTTT. Drawing the rest from reference TRBV19 and TRBJ2-3, the complete variable domain is DGGITQSPKYLFRKEGQNVTLSCEQNLNHDAMYWYRQDPGQGLRLIYYSQIVNDFQKGDIAEGYSVSREKKESFPLTVTSAQKNPTAFYLCASSPPGQGADTQYFGPGTRLTVL.

This sequence joins TRBV4-2 and TRBJ1-6; D is perhaps TRBD1 (5 bases). The V end was cut by 4 bases, the J end by 9 bases, with 16 bases between. Germline lookup yields CDR1 LGHNA and CDR2 YNFKEQ. The CDR3 sequence is 15 residues long. The CDR3: CASSLSPSRGSPLHF. DNA of the CDR3: TGTGCCAGCAGCCTTTCCCCGAGTAGGGGTTCACCCCTCCACTTT.

This sequence joins TRBV7-2 and TRBJ1-4; the D gene is possibly TRBD1 (6 bases). V dropped 5 bases and J dropped 8 bases, with 18 bases sitting between them. Germline CDR1 reads SGHTA; CDR2 reads FQGNSA. This CDR3 comprises 15 residues. The CDR3 bases are TGTGCCAGCAGCCCGGCGGGCAGGGGAGACGAAAAACTGTTTTTT. Its translation is CASSPAGRGDEKLFF.

J is TRBJ2-3 and V is TRBV7-2; 8 bases align to TRBD1. Trimming cost V 1 base and J 11 bases; bases outside gene matches: 2. The CDR3 extends over 12 amino acids. CDR1 is SGHTA and CDR2 is FQGNSA in the germline V gene. This CDR3 is CASSLVGQGQYF. The CDR3 DNA sequence: TGTGCCAGCAGCTTAGTTGGACAGGGGCAGTATTTT. The full variable domain, with the rest looked up from reference TRBV7-2 and TRBJ2-3, is GAGVSQSPSNKVTEKGKDVELRCDPISGHTALYWYRQSLGQGLEFLIYFQGNSAPDKSGLPSDRFSAERTGGSVSTLTIQRTQQEDSAVYLCASSLVGQGQYFGPGTRLTVL.

The chain recombines TRBV19 with TRBJ2-1; no reliable D call. CDR3 length: 15 amino acids. V was shortened by 8 bases and J by 4 bases, with 18 bases between the two germline ends. Germline CDR1 reads LNHDA; CDR2 reads SQIVND (reference sequence). CDR3 sequence: CASARWATNYNEQFF. CDR3 nucleotides: TGTGCCAGTGCCAGGTGGGCGACCAATTACAATGAGCAGTTCTTC.

The V and J genes are TRBV28 and TRBJ1-2, with 11 bases aligning to TRBD1. The V gene's germline CDR1 is MDHEN and CDR2 SYDVKM. This CDR3 contains 18 residues. The J segment lost 7 bases and the V segment lost 2 bases, leaving 15 bases of the junction unmatched. The CDR3 nucleotides are TGTGCCAGCAGTTTAAATGGCCCGGGGGGACAGGGGGTTAGTGGCTACACCTTC. Translated: CASSLNGPGGQGVSGYTF.

The V and J genes are TRBV19 and TRBJ1-2; 7 nucleotides line up with TRBD1. V shed 4 bases and J 8 bases; nucleotides not matched to a gene: 16. The CDR3 runs to 16 residues. Germline V gene data show CDR1 as LNHDA and CDR2 as SQIVND (reference sequence). The CDR3 nucleotides are TGTGCCAGTAGTACCCAACCAGGGGGGACCCATGGAGGCTACACCTTC. Translating it yields CASSTQPGGTHGGYTF. The whole variable domain, filled in from reference TRBV19 and TRBJ1-2, reads DGGITQSPKYLFRKEGQNVTLSCEQNLNHDAMYWYRQDPGQGLRLIYYSQIVNDFQKGDIAEGYSVSREKKESFPLTVTSAQKNPTAFYLCASSTQPGGTHGGYTFGSGTRLTVV.

V is TRBV27 and J is TRBJ1-1; 8 positions agree with TRBD1. Germline V gene sequence: CDR1 MNHEY, CDR2 SMNVEV (reference sequence). CDR3 size: 12 residues. The V gene end was trimmed by 4 bases and the J gene end by 11 bases; junction bases not matched to a gene: 6. CDR3 region: CASSSRTGRAFF. The CDR3 nucleotides are TGTGCCAGCAGTTCGAGGACAGGGAGGGCTTTCTTT.

V usage is TRBV24-1 and J usage is TRBJ1-2; D is ambiguous. The V and J ends lost 4 bases and 4 bases respectively, with 12 bases between them. Germline V gene data show CDR1 as KGHDR and CDR2 as SFDVKD. CDR3 length equals 14 residues. CDR3 loop: CATSDNTASYGYTF. The CDR3 coding sequence is TGTGCCACCAGTGACAATACAGCAAGCTATGGCTACACCTTC.

This rearrangement joins TRBV2 to TRBJ2-7, with TRBD1 matching 10 bases. Germline V gives CDR1 SNHLY, CDR2 FYNNEI. Unmatched junction bases numbered 5, after V lost 1 base and J lost 2 bases. The CDR3 loop spans 16 amino acids. As DNA, the CDR3 is TGTGCCAGCAGTGAAGGGCCGGGACAGGGGACCTACGAGCAGTACTTC. Amino acid sequence: CASSEGPGQGTYEQYF. Looking up the rest from reference TRBV2 and TRBJ2-7 gives the full variable domain: EPEVTQTPSHQVTQMGQEVILRCVPISNHLYFYWYRQILGQKVEFLVSFYNNEISEKSEIFDDQFSVERPDGSNFTLKIRSTKLEDSAMYFCASSEGPGQGTYEQYFGPGTRLTVT.

This clone was recorded only once. V and J are TRBV7-2 and TRBJ2-1; D might be TRBD2 (5 bases). The V end lost 5 bases, the J end lost 7 bases, and 9 bases lay between the germline ends. The germline V gene encodes CDR1 SGHTA and CDR2 FQGNSA. The CDR3 extends over 12 amino acids. The CDR3 protein is CASSPERNEQFF. CDR3 coding DNA: TGTGCCAGCAGCCCAGAGCGGAATGAGCAGTTCTTC. The full variable domain, rest sourced from reference TRBV7-2 and TRBJ2-1, is GAGVSQSPSNKVTEKGKDVELRCDPISGHTALYWYRQSLGQGLEFLIYFQGNSAPDKSGLPSDRFSAERTGGSVSTLTIQRTQQEDSAVYLCASSPERNEQFFGPGTRLTVL.

The J gene is TRBJ2-2, the V gene TRBV27, with 9 bases fitting TRBD1. The CDR3 consists of 15 residues. Germline V gene data show CDR1 as MNHEY and CDR2 as SMNVEV (reference sequence). J lost 4 bases, V lost 6 bases, and 6 bases had no gene match. CDR3 DNA sequence: TGTGCCAGCAGGACACAGGGGGCGGTCACCGGGGAGCTGTTTTTT. Translated: CASRTQGAVTGELFF.

This clone is a singleton in its sample. The V call is TRBV6-2 or TRBV6-3, the J call TRBJ1-5; no clear D gene. Germline V gives CDR1 MNHEY, CDR2 SVGEGT. The CDR3 contains 14 residues. The V end lost 4 bases, the J end lost 0 bases, and 7 bases lay between the germline ends. This chain's CDR3 is CASSFSHSNQPQHF. The CDR3 nucleotides are TGTGCCAGCAGTTTTAGTCATAGCAATCAGCCCCAGCATTTT.

This clone appeared a single time. The chain uses TRBV6-5 and TRBJ1-1; D gene unclear. V dropped 5 bases and J dropped 4 bases, with 17 bases sitting between them. Germline V gives CDR1 MNHEY, CDR2 SVGAGI. There are 15 residues in the CDR3. The CDR3 sequence is CASSTQRQHRTEAFF. In DNA, the CDR3 is TGTGCCAGCAGTACCCAGCGGCAACATCGCACTGAAGCTTTCTTT.

The chain uses TRBV7-3 and TRBJ2-7; D possibly corresponds to TRBD2 (5 bases). Germline V CDR1 and CDR2: SGHTA, FQGTGA. There are 14 residues in the CDR3. The V and J ends lost 5 bases and 3 bases respectively, with 14 bases between them. CDR3 sequence: CASSPAPGNYEQYF. In DNA form, the CDR3 reads TGTGCCAGCAGCCCCGCCCCGGGGAACTACGAGCAGTACTTC. Together with reference TRBV7-3 and TRBJ2-7, the CDR3 gives the full variable domain: GAGVSQTPSNKVTEKGKYVELRCDPISGHTALYWYRQSLGQGPEFLIYFQGTGAADDSGLPNDRFFAVRPEGSVSTLKIQRTERGDSAVYLCASSPAPGNYEQYFGPGTRLTVT.

This chain connects TRBV27 to TRBJ2-7, with D possibly TRBD1 on 5 matching bases. Per germline, CDR1 MNHEY and CDR2 SMNVEV (reference sequence). Trimming removed 5 bases at V and 2 bases at J, with 13 bases between. This CDR3 spans 14 amino acids. For the CDR3, the DNA is TGTGCCAGCAGTCCGACAGAGCCCGCCTACGAGCAGTACTTC. Amino acid sequence: CASSPTEPAYEQYF.

The V and J genes are TRBV29-1 and TRBJ2-1; D gene unclear. This CDR3 contains 12 residues. The germline V gene has CDR1 SQVTM and CDR2 ANQGSEA. V was pared by 5 bases and J by 0 bases, with 5 bases between. The CDR3 loop is CSVSSSYNEQFF. CDR3 coding DNA: TGCAGCGTTTCGAGCTCCTACAATGAGCAGTTCTTC.

The chain has TRBV7-3 and TRBJ2-1, with unresolved D. Germline CDR1 is SGHTA and CDR2 is FQGTGA. The CDR3 has 13 residues. V lost 8 bases, J lost 8 bases, and 16 bases lay in between. The CDR3 bases are TGTGCCAGCTCGCGGAGTTCGAACGATGAGCAGTTCTTC. This encodes CASSRSSNDEQFF.

The rearrangement uses TRBV7-2 and TRBJ2-1; 12 positions match TRBD2. V lost 4 bases and J lost 6; bases outside the gene matches: 7. The CDR3 contains 16 residues. Germline assignment: CDR1 SGHTA and CDR2 FQGNSA. The CDR3 DNA sequence: TGTGCCAGCAGCTCAAGGGGACTAGCGGGCGCCAATGAGCAGTTCTTC. Its protein is CASSSRGLAGANEQFF.

J is TRBJ2-2 and V is TRBV29-1, with 8 bases identical to TRBD2. CDR1 is SQVTM and CDR2 is ANQGSEA in the germline V gene. The V and J ends lost 3 bases and 7 bases, in that order; junction bases with no gene match: 4. This CDR3 contains 13 residues. This CDR3 reads CSVDGRADGELFF. The CDR3 nucleotides are TGCAGCGTTGACGGGAGGGCTGACGGGGAGCTGTTTTTT.

The CDR3 sequence: CASTHGEKLFF. In DNA form, the CDR3 reads TGTGCCAGCACCCACGGGGAAAAACTGTTTTTT. The J gene is TRBJ1-4, the V gene TRBV7-2, with D hard to call. Germline lookup yields CDR1 SGHTA and CDR2 FQGNSA. V was pared by 7 bases and J by 8 bases, with 8 bases between. CDR3 length equals 11 residues.